The 17 T cell receptor beta chains in this list originate from one sample, sequenced in a study of cytomegalovirus exposure and HLA in healthy donors. PCR employed 60 Vbeta and 13 Jbeta primers. Method: immunoSEQ multiplex PCR; TCRdb's copy keeps in-frame clones and lacks some. The table lists more than 95,000 clones, roughly 78% of them singletons. Sequencing was performed on PBMCs. These receptors were taken from a woman in her thirties or forties in good health and CMV-seronegative.

The J gene is TRBJ2-1, the V gene TRBV27; maybe TRBD2 (6 bases). The length of the CDR3 is 15 residues. V gave up 4 bases and J gave up 10 bases, with 20 bases separating them. Germline CDR1 reads MNHEY; CDR2 reads SMNVEV (reference sequence). The chain's CDR3 is CASSSYWALGGEQFF. Written as DNA, the CDR3 is TGTGCCAGCAGTTCGTACTGGGCCTTGGGGGGAGAGCAGTTCTTC.

The V gene is TRBV28, the J gene TRBJ1-4; D gene ambiguous. Per the germline V gene, CDR1 is MDHEN and CDR2 is SYDVKM. This CDR3 region has 16 residues. Between the trimmed V and J ends, which lost 6 bases and 10 bases, there was a span of 24 bases. In nucleotides, the CDR3 is TGTGCCAGCAGCCCAGACCGGGGTGCGGTTTTGGGAAAACTGTTTTTT. Translating it yields CASSPDRGAVLGKLFF.

This clone was observed a few times. The chain carries TRBV6-1 and TRBJ1-5; 11 bases align to TRBD1. CDR3 size: 14 residues. The germline V gene has CDR1 MNHNS and CDR2 SASEGT. V shed 7 bases, J shed 7 bases, and the junction held 6 bases outside the gene matches. DNA for the CDR3: TGTGCCAGCACCAGGACAGGGGGCAGGCAGCCCCAGCATTTT. Its translation: CASTRTGGRQPQHF.

The chain combines TRBV4-1 with TRBJ2-1; the match to TRBD2 covers 9 bases. This CDR3 region has 15 residues. J lost 4 bases, V lost 3 bases, and 4 bases had no gene match. The V gene's germline CDR1 is MGHRA and CDR2 YSYEKL. CDR3 loop: CASSQTSGAYNEQFF. CDR3 nucleotides: TGCGCCAGCAGCCAGACTAGCGGAGCTTACAATGAGCAGTTCTTC.

This chain joins TRBV27 and TRBJ2-1; 11 bases align to TRBD2. V was clipped by 3 bases and J by 0 bases; unmatched bases: 10. Germline CDR1 is MNHEY and CDR2 is SMNVEV (reference sequence). The CDR3 is 19 residues long. This chain's CDR3 is CASSFVRLAGRSSYNEQFF. As DNA, the CDR3 is TGTGCCAGCAGTTTTGTGCGACTAGCGGGACGGAGCTCCTACAATGAGCAGTTCTTC.

The V call is TRBV30, the J call TRBJ1-5; possible D gene TRBD1, 6 bases. Trimming removed 0 bases from V and 4 bases from J, with 7 bases in between. The germline V gene has CDR1 GTSNPN and CDR2 SVGIG (reference sequence). The CDR3 runs 13 residues. The chain's CDR3 is CAWSVRGNQPQHF. Written as DNA, the CDR3 is TGTGCCTGGAGTGTAAGGGGGAATCAGCCCCAGCATTTT.

This chain joins TRBV9 and TRBJ2-1, with 11 bases identical to TRBD2. Germline V gene sequence: CDR1 SGDLS, CDR2 YYNGEE. The CDR3 has 16 residues. Germline trimming cut 2 bases from V and 10 bases from J; bases unmatched to any gene: 11. CDR3 in DNA: TGTGCCAGCAGCGTGTCCGGGACTAGCGGACTAAGGGAGCAGTTCTTC. Protein: CASSVSGTSGLREQFF.

The chain has TRBV14 and TRBJ1-2; possibly TRBD1 for D (5 bases). Germline V lookup: CDR1 SGHDN, CDR2 FVKESK. This CDR3 comprises 15 residues. The V and J ends lost 4 bases and 5 bases respectively, with 17 bases between them. CDR3 protein: CASSPSIQGGYGYTF. The CDR3 DNA reads as TGTGCCAGCAGCCCGTCTATTCAGGGAGGGTATGGCTACACCTTC.

The chain is built from TRBV30 and TRBJ2-7; the D is unclear. V dropped 3 bases and J dropped 2 bases, with 11 bases sitting between them. Germline lookup yields CDR1 GTSNPN and CDR2 SVGIG (reference sequence). CDR3 length: 13 residues. CDR3 residues: CAWRLHRAYEQYF. CDR3 DNA sequence: TGTGCCTGGAGGCTCCACAGAGCCTACGAGCAGTACTTC.

V is TRBV5-1 and J is TRBJ2-2; maybe TRBD2 (7 bases). V lost 7 bases and J 0 bases, leaving 13 bases between the germline ends. Germline V gene lookup returns CDR1 SGHRS and CDR2 YFSETQ. The length of the CDR3 is 15 residues. The CDR3 nucleotides are TGCGCCAGCGAGGGAGGGGGTACGAACACCGGGGAGCTGTTTTTT. This gives the protein CASEGGGTNTGELFF.

The chain joins TRBV7-2 to TRBJ2-3, with D perhaps matching TRBD1 (6 bases). Between the trimmed V and J ends, which lost 2 bases and 4 bases, there was a span of 22 bases. Germline loops: CDR1 SGHTA, CDR2 FQGNSA. This CDR3 comprises 18 residues. CDR3 bases: TGTGCCAGCAGCTTAAGTCCGACATTGCAGGGGTGGTCAGATACGCAGTATTTT. It encodes CASSLSPTLQGWSDTQYF.

This chain connects TRBV28 to TRBJ2-1, with 7 positions matching TRBD1. The CDR3 length is 14 residues. CDR1 is MDHEN and CDR2 is SYDVKM in the germline V gene. V lost 5 bases, J lost 3 bases, and 4 bases stayed unmatched. The CDR3 loop reads CASSGQARYNEQFF. As DNA, the CDR3 is TGTGCCAGCAGTGGACAGGCTCGCTACAATGAGCAGTTCTTC.

The chain uses TRBV5-1 and TRBJ1-6; 8 bases are shared with TRBD1. The CDR3 covers 14 residues. The V and J ends lost 0 bases and 7 bases, in that order; junction bases with no gene match: 0. Germline V gene lookup returns CDR1 SGHRS and CDR2 YFSETQ. The CDR3 reads CASSLGDRNSPLHF. Here the CDR3 DNA reads TGCGCCAGCAGCTTGGGGGACAGGAATTCACCCCTCCACTTT.

The V gene is TRBV29-1, the J gene TRBJ1-3; D remains unclear. The V gene's germline CDR1 is SQVTM and CDR2 ANQGSEA. The V end lost 7 bases, the J end lost 0 bases, and 4 bases lay between the germline ends. The CDR3 runs to 11 residues. This chain's CDR3 is CSAVSGNTIYF. As DNA, the CDR3 is TGCAGCGCCGTCTCTGGAAACACCATATATTTT.

The chain couples TRBV19 to TRBJ1-1, with a tentative D call TRBD1 (5 bases). This CDR3 has 18 residues. Trimming took off 5 bases at V and 2 bases at J, with 24 bases between the two ends. Germline loops: CDR1 LNHDA, CDR2 SQIVND (reference sequence). The CDR3 spells CASSSDTPRGRPNTEAFF. CDR3 DNA sequence: TGTGCCAGTAGTTCCGACACGCCTAGGGGCCGACCTAACACTGAAGCTTTCTTT.

The genes are TRBV6-1 and TRBJ1-5; D is perhaps TRBD1 (6 bases). V lost 6 bases to trimming and J lost 3 bases, with 15 bases between them. The CDR3 extends over 15 amino acids. The germline CDR1 and CDR2 sequences are MNHNS and SASEGT. CDR3 sequence reads: CASSLLRDTNQPQHF. The DNA for the CDR3 is TGTGCCAGCAGCCTCCTCCGGGACACCAATCAGCCCCAGCATTTT.

V usage is TRBV9 and J usage is TRBJ2-1; TRBD2 aligns across 12 bases. The CDR3 loop spans 20 amino acids. V lost 4 bases, J lost 8 bases, and 22 bases stayed unmatched. CDR1 SGDLS and CDR2 YYNGEE come from the germline V gene. In nucleotides, the CDR3 is TGTGCCAGCAGCCCCCAGGGGGGGACTAGCGGGCACCTCTGGGGCGATGAGCAGTTCTTC. Translating gives CASSPQGGTSGHLWGDEQFF.